The 17 T cell receptor beta chains below all came from one sample that was sequenced in a study of cytomegalovirus exposure and HLA in healthy donors. The primer mix had 60 Vbeta and 13 Jbeta primers. Assay: immunoSEQ multiplex PCR; the TCRdb copy retains only in-frame clones and omits some. This table has about 180,000 clones, around four fifths appearing once. Sequenced: PBMCs. These receptors all come from a woman aged 25 to 39 in good health and CMV-seronegative.

This chain links TRBV10-3 with TRBJ2-5; the match to TRBD2 covers 7 bases. CDR3 length equals 17 residues. V shed 2 bases, J shed 5 bases, and the junction held 14 bases outside the gene matches. Germline V gene data show CDR1 as ENHRY and CDR2 as SYGVKD. CDR3 DNA sequence: TGTGCCATCAGTGAGGCAGGGTCGAGCGGGGTGCGGGAGACCCAGTACTTC. Translation gives CAISEAGSSGVRETQYF.

The V and J genes are TRBV6-5 and TRBJ1-2; TRBD1 aligns across 9 bases. This CDR3 comprises 13 residues. V gave up 6 bases and J gave up 8 bases; unmatched junction bases: 7. The germline V gene has CDR1 MNHEY and CDR2 SVGAGI. In DNA, the CDR3 is TGTGCCAGCAGAACCGGGACAGGGCTAGGCTACACCTTC. It translates to CASRTGTGLGYTF.

DNA for the CDR3: TGTGCCAGCAGTTCGACAGGGACCGAGGGGACCCAGTACTTC. Translation gives CASSSTGTEGTQYF. The V gene is TRBV2, the J gene TRBJ2-5; 7 bases line up with TRBD1. The CDR3 sequence is 14 residues long. V shed 5 bases, J shed 7 bases, and the junction held 10 bases outside the gene matches. Germline V gene lookup returns CDR1 SNHLY and CDR2 FYNNEI.

The chain links TRBV2 to TRBJ2-5; D gene ambiguous. The V gene lost 5 bases and the J gene lost 0 bases, with 4 bases spanning the gap. Germline CDR1 is SNHLY and CDR2 is FYNNEI. CDR3 length equals 12 residues. The CDR3 coding sequence is TGTGCCAGCAGTCAGTACCAAGAGACCCAGTACTTC. It specifies CASSQYQETQYF.

The chain is built from TRBV5-1 and TRBJ2-5; the match to TRBD1 covers 9 bases. The CDR3 is made up of 16 amino acids. The germline V gene has CDR1 SGHRS and CDR2 YFSETQ. Trimming cost V 2 bases and J 5 bases; bases outside gene matches: 10. As DNA, the CDR3 is TGCGCCAGCAGCTTTTCCGGGACAGGGTACGGTGAGACCCAGTACTTC. Translated: CASSFSGTGYGETQYF.

The V gene is TRBV5-6, the J gene TRBJ2-3, with 10 nucleotides matching TRBD2. Losses at the gene ends were 4 bases for V and 4 bases for J; bases not matched to a gene: 9. Germline V gene lookup returns CDR1 SGHDT and CDR2 YYEEEE. This CDR3 comprises 16 residues. The CDR3 protein is CASSPPTSGDADTQYF. In DNA, the CDR3 is TGTGCCAGCAGCCCGCCCACTAGCGGGGACGCAGATACGCAGTATTTT.

J is TRBJ2-7 and V is TRBV7-8; 8 nucleotides agree with TRBD2. J was trimmed by 0 bases and V by 2 bases; bases with no gene match: 9. This CDR3 comprises 17 residues. Germline values: CDR1 SGHVS, CDR2 FQNEAQ. The CDR3 DNA reads as TGTGCCAGCAGCTTATATGTAGCGGGGACAAGCTCCTACGAGCAGTACTTC. It is translated as CASSLYVAGTSSYEQYF.

The rearrangement uses TRBV10-3 and TRBJ1-2; D uncertain. Germline CDR1 reads ENHRY; CDR2 reads SYGVKD. This CDR3 is 13 amino acids long. The V end was cut by 4 bases, the J end by 8 bases, with 14 bases between. CDR3 sequence: CAISVQVTLGYTF. The CDR3 DNA is TGTGCCATCAGTGTTCAGGTCACGTTAGGCTACACCTTC.

This chain links TRBV23-1 with TRBJ2-3; the match to TRBD1 covers 8 bases. TRBV23-1 counts as an open reading frame of uncertain function. V lost 4 bases, J lost 2 bases, and 8 bases stayed unmatched. The CDR3 is 16 residues long. CDR3 in amino acids: CASSRPDRGSTDTQYF. The DNA of the CDR3 is TGCGCCAGCAGTCGCCCTGACAGGGGTTCCACAGATACGCAGTATTTT.

This rearrangement joins TRBV7-2 to TRBJ2-1; D possibly corresponds to TRBD1 (6 bases). Germline-derived CDR1 and CDR2 are SGHTA and FQGNSA. V was cut by 4 bases and J by 0 bases, with 10 bases left in between. The CDR3 length is 15 residues. The CDR3 nucleotides read TGTGCCAGCAGCTGGGACAAAAGCTCCTACAATGAGCAGTTCTTC. Translated: CASSWDKSSYNEQFF.

A note on this clone: One end of the junction does not line up with germline, which may come from a read error. The chain combines TRBV7-7 with TRBJ2-7; maybe TRBD1 (6 bases). The CDR3 runs 13 residues. Germline V lookup: CDR1 SSHAT, CDR2 FNYEAQ (reference sequence). The CDR3 spells CASSREQGGEQYF. As DNA, the CDR3 is TGTGCTAGCAGCCGAGAACAGGGTGGCGAGCAGTACTTC.

J is TRBJ1-1 and V is TRBV7-8; D possibly corresponds to TRBD1 (5 bases). This CDR3 has 14 residues. V was cut by 5 bases and J by 2 bases, with 12 bases left in between. The germline CDR1 and CDR2 sequences are SGHVS and FQNEAQ. Here the CDR3 reads CASSAQVPNTEAFF. The CDR3 bases are TGTGCCAGCAGCGCACAGGTGCCAAACACTGAAGCTTTCTTT.

The CDR3 spells CASSQTTGLSYEQYF. CDR3 coding DNA: TGTGCCAGCAGCCAAACAACTGGGCTCTCCTACGAGCAGTACTTC. The V call is TRBV11-2, the J call TRBJ2-7; D gene uncertain. V lost 5 bases to trimming and J lost 0 bases, with 14 bases between them. The CDR3 consists of 15 residues. From germline, CDR1 is SGHAT and CDR2 FQNNGV.

This clone was observed a few times. The gene calls are TRBV11-1 and TRBJ2-4; D is unclear. CDR1 is SGHAT, CDR2 FQDESV, per germline (reference sequence). The V end was cut by 4 bases, the J end by 6 bases, with 4 bases between. CDR3 size: 11 residues. The CDR3 DNA reads as TGTGCCAGCAGCTCCGGAAACATTCAGTACTTC. This codes for CASSSGNIQYF.

This clone was seen just once. The chain links TRBV7-2 to TRBJ1-6, with D tentatively TRBD1 (6 bases). The CDR3 is made up of 15 amino acids. The V gene's germline CDR1 is SGHTA and CDR2 FQGNSA. With 3 bases removed from V and 1 base from J, the gap between germline ends came to 7 bases. The CDR3 is CASSLQGSYNSPLHF. CDR3 DNA: TGTGCCAGCAGCTTGCAGGGGTCCTATAATTCACCCCTCCACTTT.

The rearrangement links TRBV9 to TRBJ1-2, with TRBD1 matching over 8 bases. The CDR3 has 15 amino acids. The V and J ends lost 3 bases and 3 bases, in that order; junction bases with no gene match: 7. Germline-derived CDR1 and CDR2 are SGDLS and YYNGEE. Here the CDR3 DNA reads TGTGCCAGCAGCGAACAGGGGGGCGCGTACTATGGCTACACCTTC. Its protein is CASSEQGGAYYGYTF.

The V gene is TRBV5-1, the J gene TRBJ1-1; tentative D call: TRBD1 (5 bases). The CDR3 runs to 13 residues. Germline assignment: CDR1 SGHRS and CDR2 YFSETQ. V was pared by 4 bases and J by 11 bases, with 18 bases between. The CDR3 DNA is TGCGCCAGCAGCGCGGGACCGTCATTAACCGCTTTCTTT. Protein product: CASSAGPSLTAFF.